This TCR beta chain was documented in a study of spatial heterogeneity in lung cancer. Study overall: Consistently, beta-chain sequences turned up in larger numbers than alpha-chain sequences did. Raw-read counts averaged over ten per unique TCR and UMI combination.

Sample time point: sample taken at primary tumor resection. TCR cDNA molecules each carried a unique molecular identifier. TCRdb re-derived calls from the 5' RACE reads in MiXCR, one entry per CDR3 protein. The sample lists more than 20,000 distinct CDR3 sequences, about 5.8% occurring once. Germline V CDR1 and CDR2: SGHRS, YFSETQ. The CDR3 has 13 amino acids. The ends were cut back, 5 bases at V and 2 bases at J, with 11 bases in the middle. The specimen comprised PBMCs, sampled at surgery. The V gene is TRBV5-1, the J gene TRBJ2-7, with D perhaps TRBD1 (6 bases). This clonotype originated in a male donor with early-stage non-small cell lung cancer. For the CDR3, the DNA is TGCGCCAGCAGGGGGGCCGCCACCTACGAGCAGTACTTC. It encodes CASRGAATYEQYF.